This T cell receptor (beta chain) was identified in a study of STAT5B mutations in CD4+ large granular lymphocyte leukemia. The survey-level immunoSEQ assay was used. Clones were read by immunoSEQ multiplex PCR, and TCRdb kept only the in-frame ones, dropping some. The data contain thousands of clones, about 90% of them singletons. On this clone: Its target is unknown.

CDR1 is SEHNR, CDR2 FQNEAQ, per germline (reference sequence). The V end was cut by 1 base, the J end by 9 bases, with 7 bases between. The CDR3 is 13 amino acids. General study findings and limits: Patient CD4-sorted repertoires looked more clonal than healthy CD4+ repertoires, even without putative leukemic clones.

Depending on availability, patient cells were bead-separated fractions or unselected PBMC. The chain is built from TRBV7-9 and TRBJ1-6; D possibly corresponds to TRBD1 (5 bases). The specimen sequenced was PBMCs. This clonotype was sampled from a woman aged 70-85 years with CD4+ T-cell large granular lymphocyte leukemia. CDR3 coding DNA: TGTGCCAGCAGCTTAGAGGGGCGTTCACCCCTCCACTTT. Its translation is CASSLEGRSPLHF. Based on the CDR3 plus reference TRBV7-9 and TRBJ1-6, the full variable domain is DTGVSQNPRHKITKRGQNVTFRCDPISEHNRLYWYRQTLGQGPEFLTYFQNEAQLEKSRLLSDRFSAERPKGSFSTLEIQRTEQGDSAMYLCASSLEGRSPLHFGNGTRLTVT.